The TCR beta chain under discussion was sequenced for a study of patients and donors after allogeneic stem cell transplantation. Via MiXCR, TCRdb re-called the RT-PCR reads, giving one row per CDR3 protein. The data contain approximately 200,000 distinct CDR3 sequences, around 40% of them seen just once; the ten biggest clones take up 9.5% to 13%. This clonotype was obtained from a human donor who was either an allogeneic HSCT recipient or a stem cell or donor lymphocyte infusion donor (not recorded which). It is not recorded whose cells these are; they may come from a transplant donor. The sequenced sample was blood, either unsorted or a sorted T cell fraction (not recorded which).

CDR3 amino acids: CSARDLSLPYEQYF. The CDR3 region has the DNA TGCAGTGCTAGAGATTTGAGCCTACCCTACGAGCAGTACTTC. The genes are TRBV20-1 and TRBJ2-7; D unclear. This CDR3 spans 14 amino acids. Germline V gives CDR1 DFQATT, CDR2 SNEGSKA (reference sequence). The V end was cut by 0 bases, the J end by 2 bases, with 11 bases between.